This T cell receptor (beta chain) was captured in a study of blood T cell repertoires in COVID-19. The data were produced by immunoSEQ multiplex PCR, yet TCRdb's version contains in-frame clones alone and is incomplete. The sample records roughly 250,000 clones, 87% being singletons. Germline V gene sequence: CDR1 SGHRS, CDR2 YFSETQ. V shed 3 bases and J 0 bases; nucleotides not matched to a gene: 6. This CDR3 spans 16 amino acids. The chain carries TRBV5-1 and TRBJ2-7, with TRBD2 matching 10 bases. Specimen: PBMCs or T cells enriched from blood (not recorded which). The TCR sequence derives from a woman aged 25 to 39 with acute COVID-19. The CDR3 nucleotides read TGCGCCAGCAGCTGGTCTACTAGCGGGGCCTCCTACGAGCAGTACTTC. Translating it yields CASSWSTSGASYEQYF.